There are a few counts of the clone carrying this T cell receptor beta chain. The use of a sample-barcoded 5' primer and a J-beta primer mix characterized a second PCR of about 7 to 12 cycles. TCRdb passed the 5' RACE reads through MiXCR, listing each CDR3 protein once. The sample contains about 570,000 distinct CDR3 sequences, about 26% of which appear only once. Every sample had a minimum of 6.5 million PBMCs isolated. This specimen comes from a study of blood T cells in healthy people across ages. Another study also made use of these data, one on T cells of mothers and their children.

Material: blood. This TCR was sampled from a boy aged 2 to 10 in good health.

The CDR3 DNA reads TGCAGCGTGCCGAACTCTGGGGCCAACGTCCTGACTTTC. It specifies CSVPNSGANVLTF. The genes are TRBV29-1 and TRBJ2-6; D is unresolved. The CDR3 runs 13 residues. Germline values: CDR1 SQVTM, CDR2 ANQGSEA. V was pared by 6 bases and J by 0 bases, with 6 bases between.